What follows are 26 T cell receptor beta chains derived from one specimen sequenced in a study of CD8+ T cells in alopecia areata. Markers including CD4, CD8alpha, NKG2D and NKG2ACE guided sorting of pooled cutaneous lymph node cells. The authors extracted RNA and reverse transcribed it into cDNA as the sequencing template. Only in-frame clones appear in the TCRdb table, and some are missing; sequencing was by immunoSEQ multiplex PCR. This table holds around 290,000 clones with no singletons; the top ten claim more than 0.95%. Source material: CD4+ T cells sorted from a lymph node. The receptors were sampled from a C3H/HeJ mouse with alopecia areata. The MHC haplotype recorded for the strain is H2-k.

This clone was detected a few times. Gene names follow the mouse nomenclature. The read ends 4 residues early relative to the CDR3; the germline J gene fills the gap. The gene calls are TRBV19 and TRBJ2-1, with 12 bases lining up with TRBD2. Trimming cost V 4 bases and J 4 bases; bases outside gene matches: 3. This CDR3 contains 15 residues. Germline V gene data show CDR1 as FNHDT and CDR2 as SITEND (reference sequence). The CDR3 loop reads CASSDWGGAYAEQFF. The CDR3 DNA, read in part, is TGTGCCAGCAGTGACTGGGGGGGCGCTTATGCT.

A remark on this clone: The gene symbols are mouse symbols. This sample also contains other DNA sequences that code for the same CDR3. This CDR3 reads CASSIRTGGNTGQLYF. The DNA read from the CDR3 is TGTGCCAGCAGTATTCGCACTGGGGGAAACACCGGG. The chain recombines TRBV19 with TRBJ2-2, with 8 bases fitting TRBD2. Sequencing ends 4 residues short of the CDR3 end; the germline J gene provides the rest. Germline V gives CDR1 FNHDT, CDR2 SITEND (reference sequence). The CDR3 consists of 16 residues. With V trimmed by 2 bases and J by 1 base, 4 bases remained unmatched.

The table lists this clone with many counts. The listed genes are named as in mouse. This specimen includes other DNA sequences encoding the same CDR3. CDR3 sequence reads: CTCSAGTGVQDTQYF. The CDR3 bases that were read are TGCACCTGCAGTGCAGGGACTGGGGTCCAAGAC. The gene calls are TRBV1 and TRBJ2-5, with 9 bases identical to TRBD2. The read ends 4 residues before the CDR3 terminus; that terminus is restored from the germline J gene. Trimming cost V 1 base and J 2 bases; bases outside gene matches: 1. The V gene's germline CDR1 is NSQYPW and CDR2 LRSPGD (reference sequence). The CDR3 sequence is 15 residues long.

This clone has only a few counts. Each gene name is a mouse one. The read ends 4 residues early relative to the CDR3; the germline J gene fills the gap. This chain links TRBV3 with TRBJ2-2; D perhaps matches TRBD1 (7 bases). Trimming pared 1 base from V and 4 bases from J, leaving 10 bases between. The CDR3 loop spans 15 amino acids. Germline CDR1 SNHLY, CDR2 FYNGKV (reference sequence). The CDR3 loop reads CASSLEGAGTGQLYF. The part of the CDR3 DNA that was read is TGTGCCAGCAGCTTAGAGGGGGCGGGCACCGGG.

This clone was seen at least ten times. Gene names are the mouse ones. The DNA read from the CDR3 is TGTGCTAGCAGTAGAAAGGGGAGCGCA. Translation: CASSRKGSA. The complete CDR3 protein is CASSRKGSAEVFF. The chain couples TRBV17 to TRBJ1-1; possible D gene TRBD1, 5 bases. The read terminates 4 residues before the CDR3 end, so the remaining end is supplied by the germline J gene. The CDR3 totals 13 residues. Per the germline V gene, CDR1 is MNHDT and CDR2 is YYDKIL.

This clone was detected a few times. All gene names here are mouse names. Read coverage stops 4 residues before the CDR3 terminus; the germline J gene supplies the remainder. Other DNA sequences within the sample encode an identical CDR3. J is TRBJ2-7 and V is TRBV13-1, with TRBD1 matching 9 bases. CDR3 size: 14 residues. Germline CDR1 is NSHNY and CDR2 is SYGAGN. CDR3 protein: CASSDPGQGYEQYF. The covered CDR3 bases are TGTGCCAGCAGTGATCCGGGACAGGGTTAT.

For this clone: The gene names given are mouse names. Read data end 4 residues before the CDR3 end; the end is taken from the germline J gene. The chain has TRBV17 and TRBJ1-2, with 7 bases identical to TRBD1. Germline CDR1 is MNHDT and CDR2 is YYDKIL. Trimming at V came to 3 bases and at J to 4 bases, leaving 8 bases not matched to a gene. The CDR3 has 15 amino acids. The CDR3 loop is CASSRGDRGGSDYTF. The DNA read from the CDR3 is TGTGCTAGCAGTAGGGGGGACAGAGGAGGCTCC.

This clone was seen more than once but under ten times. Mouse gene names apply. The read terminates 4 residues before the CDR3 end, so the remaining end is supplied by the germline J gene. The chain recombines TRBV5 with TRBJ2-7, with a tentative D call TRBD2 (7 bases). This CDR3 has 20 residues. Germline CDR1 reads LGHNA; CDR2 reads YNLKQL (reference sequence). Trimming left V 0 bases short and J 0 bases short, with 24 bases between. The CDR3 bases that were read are TGTGCCAGCAGCCAAGAGCCCCCCCTCCTCTCGGGGGGCGCCTCCTAT. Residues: CASSQEPPLLSGGASY. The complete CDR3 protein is CASSQEPPLLSGGASYEQYF.

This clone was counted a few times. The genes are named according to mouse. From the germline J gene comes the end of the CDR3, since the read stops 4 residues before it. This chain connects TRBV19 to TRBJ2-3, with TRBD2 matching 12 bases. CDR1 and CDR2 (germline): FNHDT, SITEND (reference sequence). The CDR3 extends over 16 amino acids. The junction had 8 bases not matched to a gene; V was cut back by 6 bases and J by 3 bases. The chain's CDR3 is CASTRPGLGGAETLYF. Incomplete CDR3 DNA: TGTGCCAGCACAAGACCGGGACTGGGGGGCGCAGAA.

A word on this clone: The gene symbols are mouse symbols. The CDR3 bases that were read are TGTGCCAGCAGTGATGGCGCAGTTAGTGCAGAA. Encoded protein: CASSDGAVSAE. The entire CDR3 reads CASSDGAVSAETLYF. The chain is built from TRBV13-1 and TRBJ2-3, with unresolved D. The CDR3 end is not reached by the read, which stops 4 residues before it; the germline J gene fills it in. Germline V gene lookup returns CDR1 NSHNY and CDR2 SYGAGN. Trimming removed 0 bases at V and 0 bases at J, with 8 bases between. The CDR3 loop spans 15 amino acids.

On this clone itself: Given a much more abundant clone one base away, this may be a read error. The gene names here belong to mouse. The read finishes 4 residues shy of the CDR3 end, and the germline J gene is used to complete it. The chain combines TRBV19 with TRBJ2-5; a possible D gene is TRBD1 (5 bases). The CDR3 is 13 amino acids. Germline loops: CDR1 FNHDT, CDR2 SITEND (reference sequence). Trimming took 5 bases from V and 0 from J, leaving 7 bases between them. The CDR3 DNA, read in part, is TGTGCCAGCAGGGACAAAAACCAAGAC. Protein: CASRDKNQD. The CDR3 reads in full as CASRDKNQDTQYF.

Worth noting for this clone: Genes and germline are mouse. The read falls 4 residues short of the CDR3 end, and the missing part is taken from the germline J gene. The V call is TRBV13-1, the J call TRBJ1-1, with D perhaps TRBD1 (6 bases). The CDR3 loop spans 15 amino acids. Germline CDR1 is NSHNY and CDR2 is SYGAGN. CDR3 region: CASSGGLGGRGEVFF. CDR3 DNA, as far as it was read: TGTGCCAGCAGTGGGGGTCTGGGGGGGCGCGGA.

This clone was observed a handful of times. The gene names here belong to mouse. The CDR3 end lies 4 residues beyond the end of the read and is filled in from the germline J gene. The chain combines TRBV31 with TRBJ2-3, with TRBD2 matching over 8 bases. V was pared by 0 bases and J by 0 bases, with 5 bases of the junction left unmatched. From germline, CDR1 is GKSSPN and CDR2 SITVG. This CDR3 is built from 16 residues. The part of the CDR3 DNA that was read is TGTGCCTGGAGTCTAGGGGGGGGGCCTAGTGCAGAA. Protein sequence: CAWSLGGGPSAE. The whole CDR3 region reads CAWSLGGGPSAETLYF.

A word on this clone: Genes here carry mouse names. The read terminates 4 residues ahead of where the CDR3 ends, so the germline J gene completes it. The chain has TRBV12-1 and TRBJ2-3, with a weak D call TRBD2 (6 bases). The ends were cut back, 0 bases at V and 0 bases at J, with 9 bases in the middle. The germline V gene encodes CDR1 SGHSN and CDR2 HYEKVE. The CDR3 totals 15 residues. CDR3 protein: CASSLGGTSAETLYF. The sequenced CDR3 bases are TGTGCCAGCTCTCTCGGGGGGACTAGTGCAGAA.

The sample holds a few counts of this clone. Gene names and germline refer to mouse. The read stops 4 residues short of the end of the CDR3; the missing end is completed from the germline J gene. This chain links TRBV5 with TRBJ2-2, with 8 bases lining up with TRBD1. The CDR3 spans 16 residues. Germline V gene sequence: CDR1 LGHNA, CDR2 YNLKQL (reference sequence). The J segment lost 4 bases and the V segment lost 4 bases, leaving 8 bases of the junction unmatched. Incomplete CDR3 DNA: TGTGCCAGCAGCCCCCCCAGGGGGCGCGGCACCGGG. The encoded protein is CASSPPRGRGTG. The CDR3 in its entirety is CASSPPRGRGTGQLYF.

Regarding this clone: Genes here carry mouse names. This chain's CDR3 is CASSHLQGSAETLYF. The CDR3 DNA, read in part, is TGTGCCAGCAGCCATCTTCAGGGTAGTGCAGAA. The chain recombines TRBV13-1 with TRBJ2-3; a possible D gene is TRBD1 (5 bases). The read comes to an end 4 residues before the CDR3 does, leaving the germline J gene to fill in the end. The CDR3 has 15 amino acids. Germline CDR1 and CDR2: NSHNY and SYGAGN. The ends were cut back, 5 bases at V and 0 bases at J, with 13 bases in the middle.

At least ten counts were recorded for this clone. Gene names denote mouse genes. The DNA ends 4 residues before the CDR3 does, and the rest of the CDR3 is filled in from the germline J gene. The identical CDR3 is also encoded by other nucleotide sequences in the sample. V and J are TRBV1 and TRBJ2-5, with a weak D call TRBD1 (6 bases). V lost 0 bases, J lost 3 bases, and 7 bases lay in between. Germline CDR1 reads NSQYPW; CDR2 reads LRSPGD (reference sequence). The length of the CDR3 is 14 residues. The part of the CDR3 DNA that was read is TGCACCTGCAGTGCAGAAAGGGGGCAAGAC. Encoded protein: CTCSAERGQD. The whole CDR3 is CTCSAERGQDTQYF. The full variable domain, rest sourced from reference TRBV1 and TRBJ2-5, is VTLLEQNPRWRLVPRGQAVNLRCILKNSQYPWMSWYQQDLQKQLQWLFTLRSPGDKEVKSLPGADYLATRVTDTELRLQVANMSQGRTLYCTCSAERGQDTQYFGPGTRLLVL.

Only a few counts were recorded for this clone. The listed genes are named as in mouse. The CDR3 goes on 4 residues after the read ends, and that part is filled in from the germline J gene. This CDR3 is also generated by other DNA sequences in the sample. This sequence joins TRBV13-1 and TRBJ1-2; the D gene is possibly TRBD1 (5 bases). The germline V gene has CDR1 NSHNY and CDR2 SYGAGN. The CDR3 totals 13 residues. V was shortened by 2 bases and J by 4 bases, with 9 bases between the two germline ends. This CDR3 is CASSDRAGSDYTF. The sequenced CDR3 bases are TGTGCCAGCAGTGACAGGGCGGGCTCC.

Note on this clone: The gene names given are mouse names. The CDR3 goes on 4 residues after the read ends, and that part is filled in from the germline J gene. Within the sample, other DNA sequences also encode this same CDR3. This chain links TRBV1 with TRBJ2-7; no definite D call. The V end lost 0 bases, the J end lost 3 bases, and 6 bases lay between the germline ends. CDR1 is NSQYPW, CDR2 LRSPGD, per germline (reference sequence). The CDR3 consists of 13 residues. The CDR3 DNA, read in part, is TGCACCTGCAGTGCAGATAAGGGCTAT. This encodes CTCSADKGY. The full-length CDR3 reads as CTCSADKGYEQYF.

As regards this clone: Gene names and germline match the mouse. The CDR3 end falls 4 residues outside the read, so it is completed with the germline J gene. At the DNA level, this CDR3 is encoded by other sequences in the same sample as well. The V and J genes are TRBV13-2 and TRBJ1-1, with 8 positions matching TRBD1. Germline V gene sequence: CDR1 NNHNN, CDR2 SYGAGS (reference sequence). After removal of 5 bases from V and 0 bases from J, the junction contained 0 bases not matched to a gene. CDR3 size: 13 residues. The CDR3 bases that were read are TGTGCCAGCGGGGGACAGGCAAACACA. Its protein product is CASGGQANT. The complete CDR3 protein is CASGGQANTEVFF.

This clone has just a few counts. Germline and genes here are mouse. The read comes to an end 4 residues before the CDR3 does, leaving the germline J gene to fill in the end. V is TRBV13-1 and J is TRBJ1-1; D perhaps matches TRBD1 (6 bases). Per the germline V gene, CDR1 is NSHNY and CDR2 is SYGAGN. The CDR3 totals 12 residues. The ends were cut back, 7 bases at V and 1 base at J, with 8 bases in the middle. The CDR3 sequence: CASAQGNTEVFF. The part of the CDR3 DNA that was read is TGTGCCAGCGCACAGGGGAACACA.

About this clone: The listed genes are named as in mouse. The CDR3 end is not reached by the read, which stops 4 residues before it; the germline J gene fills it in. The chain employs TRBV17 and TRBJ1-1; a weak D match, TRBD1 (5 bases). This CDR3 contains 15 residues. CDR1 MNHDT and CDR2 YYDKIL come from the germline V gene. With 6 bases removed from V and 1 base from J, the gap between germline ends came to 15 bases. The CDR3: CASSNRRQGNTEVFF. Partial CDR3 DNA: TGTGCTAGCAGCAACCGCCGCCAGGGAAACACA.

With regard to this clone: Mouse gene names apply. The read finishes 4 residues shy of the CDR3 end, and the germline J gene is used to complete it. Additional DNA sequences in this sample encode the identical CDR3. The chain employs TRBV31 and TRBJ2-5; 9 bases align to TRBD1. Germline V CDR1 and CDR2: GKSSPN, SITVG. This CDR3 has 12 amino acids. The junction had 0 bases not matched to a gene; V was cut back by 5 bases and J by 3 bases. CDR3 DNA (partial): TGTGCCTGGGACAGGGGGCAAGAC. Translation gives CAWDRGQD. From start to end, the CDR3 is CAWDRGQDTQYF.

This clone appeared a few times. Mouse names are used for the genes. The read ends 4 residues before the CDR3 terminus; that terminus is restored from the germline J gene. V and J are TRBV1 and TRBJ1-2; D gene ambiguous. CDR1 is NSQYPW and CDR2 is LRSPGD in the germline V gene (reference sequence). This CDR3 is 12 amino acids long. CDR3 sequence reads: CTCSPTGDDYTF. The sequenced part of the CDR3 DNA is TGCACCTGCAGTCCGACTGGGGAC.

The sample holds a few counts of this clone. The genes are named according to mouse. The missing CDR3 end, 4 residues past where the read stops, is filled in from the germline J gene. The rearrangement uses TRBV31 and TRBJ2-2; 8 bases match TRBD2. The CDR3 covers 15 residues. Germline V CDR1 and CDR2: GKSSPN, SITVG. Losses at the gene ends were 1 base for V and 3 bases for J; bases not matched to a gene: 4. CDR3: CAWSPLGGHTGQLYF. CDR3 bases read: TGTGCCTGGAGTCCCCTGGGGGGACACACCGGG.

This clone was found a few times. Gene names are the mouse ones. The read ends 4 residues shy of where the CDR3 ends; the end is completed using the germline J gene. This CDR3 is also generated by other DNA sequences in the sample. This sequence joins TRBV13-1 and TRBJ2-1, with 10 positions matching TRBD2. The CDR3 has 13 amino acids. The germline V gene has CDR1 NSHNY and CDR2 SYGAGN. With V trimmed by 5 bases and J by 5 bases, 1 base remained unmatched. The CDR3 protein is CASSGLGDAEQFF. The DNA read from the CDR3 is TGTGCCAGCAGCGGACTGGGGGATGCT.